Reported below is one T cell receptor beta chain. The data originate from a study of blood T cell repertoires in COVID-19. Overall study context: From T cells, B-cell-depleted T cells, or PBMCs came the material, which was cDNA or gDNA.

In the source study's methods: Estimation of nucleated cell counts was performed using reference gene primer amplification. Sequenced by immunoSEQ multiplex PCR; TCRdb stores in-frame clones only, minus some. The DNA gave D and trimming, while V, J and clone size come from that table. The repertoire holds 400,000 to 550,000 clones, nearly 90% seen once, with approximately 2% in the top ten. Sequenced sample: PBMCs or T cells enriched from blood (not recorded which). The receptor was isolated from a woman under 30 with acute COVID-19.

The CDR3 region is CASSPLSRLLDEQFF. CDR3 in DNA: TGCGCCAGCAGCCCTCTTTCGCGTCTCCTCGATGAGCAGTTCTTC. V usage is TRBV5-1 and J usage is TRBJ2-1, with D unclear. CDR1 and CDR2 (germline): SGHRS, YFSETQ. V was trimmed by 4 bases and J by 8 bases, leaving 19 bases between them. The CDR3 is 15 residues long.